This paragraph reports one T cell receptor (beta chain). The target antigen is unknown. These data belong to a study of Tregs in tolerant kidney transplant recipients. Study-wide results and caveats: Expanding Tregs on activated donor B cells appeared to best identify donor-specific TCRbeta clones.

Sequencing was performed with immunoSEQ multiplex PCR; in TCRdb, only in-frame clones are kept and a portion is missing. The repertoire holds 75,000 to 95,000 clones, with around nine tenths as singletons. The sample was CD8+ T cells from blood. The sequence came from a human donor in good health.

CDR3 residues: CASSEEEQTSGGMGDTQYF. The CDR3 DNA is TGTGCCAGCAGTGAAGAGGAGCAGACTAGCGGGGGGATGGGGGATACGCAGTATTTT. The J gene is TRBJ2-3, the V gene TRBV2; 13 bases match TRBD2. V shed 1 base and J 6 bases; nucleotides not matched to a gene: 13. This CDR3 has 19 residues. Looked up from germline, CDR1 is SNHLY and CDR2 is FYNNEI.